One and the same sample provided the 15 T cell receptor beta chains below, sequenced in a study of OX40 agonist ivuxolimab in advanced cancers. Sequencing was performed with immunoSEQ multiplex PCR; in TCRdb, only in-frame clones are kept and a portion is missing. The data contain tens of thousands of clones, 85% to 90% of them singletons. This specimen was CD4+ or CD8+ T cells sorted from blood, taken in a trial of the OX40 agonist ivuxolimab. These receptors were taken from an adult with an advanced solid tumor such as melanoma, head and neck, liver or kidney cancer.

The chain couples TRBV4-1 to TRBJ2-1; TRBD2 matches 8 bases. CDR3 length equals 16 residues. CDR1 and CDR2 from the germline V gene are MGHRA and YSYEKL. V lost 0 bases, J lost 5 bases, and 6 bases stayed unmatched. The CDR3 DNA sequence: TGCGCCAGCAGCCAAGATACGGGAGGGCCCCACAATGAGCAGTTCTTC. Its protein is CASSQDTGGPHNEQFF.

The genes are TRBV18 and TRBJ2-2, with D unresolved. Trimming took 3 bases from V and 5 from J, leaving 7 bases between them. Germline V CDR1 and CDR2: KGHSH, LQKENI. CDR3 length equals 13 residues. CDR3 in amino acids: CASSPQLTGELFF. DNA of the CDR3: TGTGCCAGCTCACCGCAACTGACCGGGGAGCTGTTTTTT.

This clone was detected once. The DNA for the CDR3 is TGTGCCAGCAGCTTCCCACTTCGGACCCAGTACTTC. Amino acid sequence: CASSFPLRTQYF. This chain joins TRBV7-6 and TRBJ2-5, with D unclear. Trimming pared 3 bases from V and 7 bases from J, leaving 9 bases between. Per the germline V gene, CDR1 is SGHVS and CDR2 is FNYEAQ. The CDR3 is 12 amino acids.

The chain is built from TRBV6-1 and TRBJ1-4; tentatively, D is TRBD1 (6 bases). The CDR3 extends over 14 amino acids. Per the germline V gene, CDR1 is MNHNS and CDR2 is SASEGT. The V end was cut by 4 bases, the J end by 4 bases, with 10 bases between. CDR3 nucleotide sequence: TGTGCCAGCAGTGCGGGGGGCTTTAATGAAAAACTGTTTTTT. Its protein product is CASSAGGFNEKLFF.

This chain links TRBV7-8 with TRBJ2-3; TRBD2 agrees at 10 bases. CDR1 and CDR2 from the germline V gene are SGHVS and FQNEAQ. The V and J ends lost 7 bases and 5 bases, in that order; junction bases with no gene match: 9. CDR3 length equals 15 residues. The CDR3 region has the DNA TGTGCCAGCATCCGAAGGCCTAGCGGGAGAGATACGCAGTATTTT. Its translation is CASIRRPSGRDTQYF.

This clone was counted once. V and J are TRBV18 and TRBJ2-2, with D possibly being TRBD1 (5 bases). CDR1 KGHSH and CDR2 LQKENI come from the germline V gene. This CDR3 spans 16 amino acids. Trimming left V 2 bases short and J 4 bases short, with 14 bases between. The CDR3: CASSPGAVSSTGELFF. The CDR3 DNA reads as TGTGCCAGCTCACCAGGGGCAGTTTCTTCCACCGGGGAGCTGTTTTTT.

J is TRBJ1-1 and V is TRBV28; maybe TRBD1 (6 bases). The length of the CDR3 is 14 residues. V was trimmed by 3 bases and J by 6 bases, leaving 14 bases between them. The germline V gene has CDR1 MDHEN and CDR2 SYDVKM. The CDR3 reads CASSFSNRGPEAFF. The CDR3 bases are TGTGCCAGCAGTTTCTCTAACCGGGGGCCTGAAGCTTTCTTT.

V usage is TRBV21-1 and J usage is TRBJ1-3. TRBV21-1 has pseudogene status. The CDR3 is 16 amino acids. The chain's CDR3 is CASSTRTAASGNTIYF. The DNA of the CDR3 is TGTGCCAGCAGCACACGGACGGCCGCCTCTGGAAACACCATATATTTT.

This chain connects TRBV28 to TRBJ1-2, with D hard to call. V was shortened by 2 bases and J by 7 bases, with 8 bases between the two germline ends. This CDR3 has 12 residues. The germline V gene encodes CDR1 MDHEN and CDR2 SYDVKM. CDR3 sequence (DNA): TGTGCCAGCAGTTTAGGAGTCCGTGGCTACACCTTC. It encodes CASSLGVRGYTF.

The CDR3 DNA is TGCAGTGCCTCAGGCCACACTGAAGCTTTCTTT. Translating it yields CSASGHTEAFF. The rearrangement joins TRBV20-1 to TRBJ1-1; D gene ambiguous. The CDR3 length is 11 residues. V was shortened by 6 bases and J by 3 bases, with 8 bases between the two germline ends. Germline lookup yields CDR1 DFQATT and CDR2 SNEGSKA (reference sequence).

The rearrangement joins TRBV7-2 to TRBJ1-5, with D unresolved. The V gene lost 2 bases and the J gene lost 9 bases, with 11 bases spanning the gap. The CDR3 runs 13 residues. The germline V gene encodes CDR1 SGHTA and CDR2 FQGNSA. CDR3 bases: TGTGCCAGCAGCTTACGAGGGCGGGGGCCCCAGCATTTT. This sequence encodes CASSLRGRGPQHF.

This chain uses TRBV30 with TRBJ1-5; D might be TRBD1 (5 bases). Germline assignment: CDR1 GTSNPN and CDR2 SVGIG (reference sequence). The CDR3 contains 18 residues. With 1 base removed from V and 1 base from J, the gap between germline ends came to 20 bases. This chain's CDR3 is CAWSDTPQGFASNQPQHF. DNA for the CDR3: TGTGCCTGGAGTGACACACCCCAGGGTTTTGCGAGCAATCAGCCCCAGCATTTT.

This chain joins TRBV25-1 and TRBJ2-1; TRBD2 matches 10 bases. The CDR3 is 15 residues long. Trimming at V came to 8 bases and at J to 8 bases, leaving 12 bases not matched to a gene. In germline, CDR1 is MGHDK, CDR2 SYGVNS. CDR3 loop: CASSTPAGGFHEQFF. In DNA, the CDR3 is TGTGCCAGCTCCACCCCAGCGGGAGGGTTTCATGAGCAGTTCTTC.

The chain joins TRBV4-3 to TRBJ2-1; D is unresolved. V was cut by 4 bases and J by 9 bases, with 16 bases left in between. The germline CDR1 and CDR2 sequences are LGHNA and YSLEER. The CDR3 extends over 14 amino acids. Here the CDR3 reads CASSPTRGIGEQFF. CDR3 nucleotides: TGCGCCAGCAGCCCCACGAGAGGAATCGGTGAGCAGTTCTTC.

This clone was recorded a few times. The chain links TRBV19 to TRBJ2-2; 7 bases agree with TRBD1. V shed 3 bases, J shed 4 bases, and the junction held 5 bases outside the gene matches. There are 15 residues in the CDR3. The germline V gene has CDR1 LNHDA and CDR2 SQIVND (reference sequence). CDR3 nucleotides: TGTGCCAGTAGTATGAGGGGGCTCATCACCGGGGAGCTGTTTTTT. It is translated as CASSMRGLITGELFF.